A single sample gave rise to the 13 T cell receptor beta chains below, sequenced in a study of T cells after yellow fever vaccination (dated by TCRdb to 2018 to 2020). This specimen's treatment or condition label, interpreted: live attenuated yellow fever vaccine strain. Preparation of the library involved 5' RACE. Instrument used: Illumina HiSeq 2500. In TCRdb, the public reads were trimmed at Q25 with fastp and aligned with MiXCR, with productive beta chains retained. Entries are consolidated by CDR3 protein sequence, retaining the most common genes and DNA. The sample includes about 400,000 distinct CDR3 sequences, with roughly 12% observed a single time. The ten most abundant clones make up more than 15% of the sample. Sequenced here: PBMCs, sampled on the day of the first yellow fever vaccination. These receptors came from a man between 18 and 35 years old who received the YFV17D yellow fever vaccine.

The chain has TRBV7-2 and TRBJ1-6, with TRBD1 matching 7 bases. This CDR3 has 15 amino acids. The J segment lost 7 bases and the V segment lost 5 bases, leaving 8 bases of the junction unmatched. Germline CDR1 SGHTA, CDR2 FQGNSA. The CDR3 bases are TGTGCCAGCAGCCCGGCGGGGGGACAGAATTCACCCCTCCACTTT. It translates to CASSPAGGQNSPLHF.

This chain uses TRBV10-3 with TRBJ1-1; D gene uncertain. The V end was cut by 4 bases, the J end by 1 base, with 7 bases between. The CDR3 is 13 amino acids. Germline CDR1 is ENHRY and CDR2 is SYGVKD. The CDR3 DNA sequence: TGTGCCATCAGTGGGCTCTCGAACACTGAAGCTTTCTTT. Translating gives CAISGLSNTEAFF.

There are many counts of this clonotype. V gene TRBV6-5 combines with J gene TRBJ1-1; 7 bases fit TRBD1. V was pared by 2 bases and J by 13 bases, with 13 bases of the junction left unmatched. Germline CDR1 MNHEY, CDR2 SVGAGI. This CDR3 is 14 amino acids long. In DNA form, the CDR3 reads TGTGCCAGCAGTTACAGGAGGACAGGATCTATTGATTTCTTT. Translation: CASSYRRTGSIDFF.

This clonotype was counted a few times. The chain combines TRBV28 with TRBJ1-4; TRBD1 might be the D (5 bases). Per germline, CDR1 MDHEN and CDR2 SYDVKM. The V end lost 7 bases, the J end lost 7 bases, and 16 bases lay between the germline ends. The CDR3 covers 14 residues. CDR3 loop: CASTWGRRGEKLFF. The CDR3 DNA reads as TGTGCCAGCACGTGGGGCAGGCGGGGTGAAAAACTGTTTTTT.

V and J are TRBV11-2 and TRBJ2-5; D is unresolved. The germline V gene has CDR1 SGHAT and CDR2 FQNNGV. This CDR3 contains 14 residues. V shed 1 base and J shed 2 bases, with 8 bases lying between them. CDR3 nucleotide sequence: TGTGCCAGCAGCTTAGTAACCCCTCAAGAGACCCAGTACTTC. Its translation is CASSLVTPQETQYF.

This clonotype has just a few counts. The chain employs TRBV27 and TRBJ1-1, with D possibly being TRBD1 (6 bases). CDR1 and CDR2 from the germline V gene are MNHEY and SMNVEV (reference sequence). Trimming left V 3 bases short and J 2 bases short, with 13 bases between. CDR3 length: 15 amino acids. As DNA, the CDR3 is TGTGCCAGCAGTTTTTCTCTACAGGGAAACACTGAAGCTTTCTTT. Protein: CASSFSLQGNTEAFF.

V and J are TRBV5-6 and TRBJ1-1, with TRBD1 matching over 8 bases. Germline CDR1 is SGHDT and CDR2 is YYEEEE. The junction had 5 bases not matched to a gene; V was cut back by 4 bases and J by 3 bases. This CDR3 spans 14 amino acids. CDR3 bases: TGTGCCAGCAGCCGCCGGACAGGGCACACTGAAGCTTTCTTT. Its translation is CASSRRTGHTEAFF.

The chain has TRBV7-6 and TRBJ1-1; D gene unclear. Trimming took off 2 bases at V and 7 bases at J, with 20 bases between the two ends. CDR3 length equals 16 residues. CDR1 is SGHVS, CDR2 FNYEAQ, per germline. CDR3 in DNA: TGTGCCAGCAGCTTACAGCCAGTCTCGGGGTTTCGTGAAGCTTTCTTT. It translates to CASSLQPVSGFREAFF. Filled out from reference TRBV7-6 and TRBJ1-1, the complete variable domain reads GAGVSQSPRYKVTKRGQDVALRCDPISGHVSLYWYRQALGQGPEFLTYFNYEAQQDKSGLPNDRFSAERPEGSISTLTIQRTEQRDSAMYRCASSLQPVSGFREAFFGQGTRLTVV.

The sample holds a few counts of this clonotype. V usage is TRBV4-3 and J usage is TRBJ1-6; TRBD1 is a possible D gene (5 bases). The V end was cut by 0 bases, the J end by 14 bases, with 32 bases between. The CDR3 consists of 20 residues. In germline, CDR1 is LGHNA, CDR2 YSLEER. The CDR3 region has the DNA TGCGCCAGCAGCCAAGATGCCATTCACCCTCTCCGGGACCACCGGTGGTCCCTCCACTTT. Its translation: CASSQDAIHPLRDHRWSLHF.

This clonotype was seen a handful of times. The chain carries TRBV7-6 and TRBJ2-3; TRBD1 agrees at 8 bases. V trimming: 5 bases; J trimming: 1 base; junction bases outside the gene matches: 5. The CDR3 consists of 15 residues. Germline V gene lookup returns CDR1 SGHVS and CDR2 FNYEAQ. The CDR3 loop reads CASSHRQGRTDTQYF. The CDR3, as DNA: TGTGCCAGCAGCCACCGACAGGGGCGCACAGATACGCAGTATTTT.

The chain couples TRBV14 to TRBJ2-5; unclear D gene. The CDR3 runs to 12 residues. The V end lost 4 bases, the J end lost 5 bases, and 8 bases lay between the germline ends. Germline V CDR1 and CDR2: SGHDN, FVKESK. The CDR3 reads CASSRGFETQYF. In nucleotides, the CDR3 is TGTGCCAGCAGCCGGGGTTTTGAGACCCAGTACTTC.

CDR3 in amino acids: CTRSLGTGVALGNQPQHF. DNA for the CDR3: TGTACCCGCAGTTTAGGGACAGGGGTTGCTTTAGGGAATCAGCCCCAGCATTTT. The chain joins TRBV12-3 or TRBV12-4 to TRBJ1-5; 10 nucleotides agree with TRBD1. This CDR3 is built from 18 residues.

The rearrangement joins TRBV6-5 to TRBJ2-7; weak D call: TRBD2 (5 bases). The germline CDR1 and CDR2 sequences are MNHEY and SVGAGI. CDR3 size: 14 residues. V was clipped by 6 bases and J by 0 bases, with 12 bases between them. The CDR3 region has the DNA TGTGCCAGCAGCCGAAGGGAGCTCTCCTACGAGCAGTACTTC. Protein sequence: CASSRRELSYEQYF.